Shown below are 20 T cell receptor beta chains from a single sample sequenced in a study of cytotoxic CD8 clonotypes in ibrutinib-treated CLL. Libraries were prepared by immunoSEQ multiplex PCR; TCRdb keeps only in-frame clonotypes and omits some of them. The table lists hundreds of thousands of clones, 60% to 75% of them singletons. The sequences come from PBMCs, collected after 24 months of ibrutinib treatment. These receptors were collected from a human donor with chronic lymphocytic leukemia.

The chain is built from TRBV7-2 and TRBJ2-5; weak D call: TRBD2 (5 bases). The V gene lost 0 bases and the J gene lost 4 bases, with 12 bases spanning the gap. The CDR3 runs 15 residues. The germline V gene encodes CDR1 SGHTA and CDR2 FQGNSA. CDR3 region: CASSLARGRSETQYF. In nucleotides, the CDR3 is TGTGCCAGCAGCTTAGCTCGGGGAAGGTCAGAGACCCAGTACTTC.

This clone was seen a few times. The sample has other DNA sequences that encode this CDR3 too. J is TRBJ2-5 and V is TRBV5-6; unclear D gene. This CDR3 comprises 11 residues. The germline V gene encodes CDR1 SGHDT and CDR2 YYEEEE. The ends were cut back, 4 bases at V and 2 bases at J, with 3 bases in the middle. CDR3 sequence: CASSLQETQYF. CDR3 DNA: TGTGCCAGCAGCCTACAAGAGACCCAGTACTTC.

The rearrangement links TRBV7-9 to TRBJ1-5, with D hard to call. The length of the CDR3 is 14 residues. V lost 4 bases and J 4 bases, leaving 11 bases between the germline ends. Germline CDR1 reads SEHNR; CDR2 reads FQNEAQ (reference sequence). CDR3 sequence (DNA): TGTGCCAGCAGCTCTTCACAGCAAAATCAGCCCCAGCATTTT. This encodes CASSSSQQNQPQHF.

This chain joins TRBV7-6 and TRBJ2-1; D not resolved. The CDR3 contains 11 residues. Germline lookup yields CDR1 SGHVS and CDR2 FNYEAQ. Trimming took off 4 bases at V and 10 bases at J, with 8 bases between the two ends. This CDR3 is CASSSPGEQFF. In nucleotides, the CDR3 is TGTGCCAGCAGCTCCCCCGGGGAGCAGTTCTTC.

This clone has more than one count but fewer than ten. The chain combines TRBV19 with TRBJ2-5; D not resolved. The CDR3 has 14 amino acids. Germline V CDR1 and CDR2: LNHDA, SQIVND (reference sequence). The V gene lost 8 bases and the J gene lost 7 bases, with 20 bases spanning the gap. CDR3 nucleotides: TGTGCCAGTTCCCCATATAGGGAAATCGGGACCCAGTACTTC. Residues: CASSPYREIGTQYF.

J is TRBJ1-5 and V is TRBV7-2; TRBD1 is a possible D gene (6 bases). The CDR3 loop spans 15 amino acids. Germline CDR1 SGHTA, CDR2 FQGNSA. Between the trimmed V and J ends, which lost 4 bases and 6 bases, there was a span of 16 bases. DNA of the CDR3: TGTGCCAGCAGCTCCACTACAGGGTGGGGTCAGCCCCAGCATTTT. Translated, it gives CASSSTTGWGQPQHF. Variable domain in full (rest from reference TRBV7-2 and TRBJ1-5): GAGVSQSPSNKVTEKGKDVELRCDPISGHTALYWYRQSLGQGLEFLIYFQGNSAPDKSGLPSDRFSAERTGGSVSTLTIQRTQQEDSAVYLCASSSTTGWGQPQHFGDGTRLSIL.

This rearrangement joins TRBV6-5 to TRBJ1-5, with no clear D. Looked up from germline, CDR1 is MNHEY and CDR2 is SVGAGI. Trimming pared 9 bases from V and 0 bases from J, leaving 12 bases between. This CDR3 contains 14 residues. The CDR3 DNA is TGTGCCAGTTCGCGGGAATATAGCAATCAGCCCCAGCATTTT. Amino acids: CASSREYSNQPQHF.

The sample holds one count of this clone. The rearrangement uses TRBV5-1 and TRBJ2-3, with D tentatively TRBD1 or TRBD2 (5 bases each). The V gene lost 1 base and the J gene lost 2 bases, with 14 bases spanning the gap. The CDR3 is 16 amino acids. The V gene's germline CDR1 is SGHRS and CDR2 YFSETQ. This chain's CDR3 is CASSLRRDGYTDTQYF. The CDR3 region has the DNA TGCGCCAGCAGCTTGCGCCGGGACGGTTACACAGATACGCAGTATTTT.

For the CDR3, the DNA is TGTGCCAGCAGCCCCGGACAGGCAGTGGGGTCTGAAGCTTTCTTT. Protein sequence: CASSPGQAVGSEAFF. V is TRBV2 and J is TRBJ1-1, with TRBD1 matching 7 bases. Germline lookup yields CDR1 SNHLY and CDR2 FYNNEI. The ends lost 6 bases at V and 6 bases at J; junction bases unmatched: 13. This CDR3 is 15 amino acids long. The variable domain in full, with the rest retrieved from reference TRBV2 and TRBJ1-1, is EPEVTQTPSHQVTQMGQEVILRCVPISNHLYFYWYRQILGQKVEFLVSFYNNEISEKSEIFDDQFSVERPDGSNFTLKIRSTKLEDSAMYFCASSPGQAVGSEAFFGQGTRLTVV.

The rearrangement uses TRBV25-1 and TRBJ1-5; TRBD1 aligns across 9 bases. There are 14 residues in the CDR3. V was pared by 4 bases and J by 7 bases, with 5 bases of the junction left unmatched. The germline V gene has CDR1 MGHDK and CDR2 SYGVNS. The CDR3 sequence is CASSVGTGSQPQHF. In DNA, the CDR3 is TGTGCCAGCAGTGTTGGGACAGGGAGCCAGCCCCAGCATTTT.

The chain joins TRBV5-1 to TRBJ2-7; 10 bases are a match to TRBD2. Germline V gene lookup returns CDR1 SGHRS and CDR2 YFSETQ. V trimming: 0 bases; J trimming: 3 bases; junction bases outside the gene matches: 6. This CDR3 has 16 amino acids. The CDR3 loop is CASSLAEREGIYEQYF. DNA for the CDR3: TGCGCCAGCAGCTTGGCCGAGCGGGAGGGGATCTACGAGCAGTACTTC.

The genes are TRBV19 and TRBJ1-5, with D unresolved. Germline assignment: CDR1 LNHDA and CDR2 SQIVND (reference sequence). The CDR3 length is 15 residues. V was trimmed by 1 base and J by 1 base, leaving 8 bases between them. The CDR3 reads CASSIGVMSNQPQHF. CDR3 bases: TGTGCCAGTAGTATAGGTGTGATGAGCAATCAGCCCCAGCATTTT.

This clone was found once. The chain employs TRBV5-1 and TRBJ1-4; D remains unclear. V was pared by 2 bases and J by 8 bases, with 10 bases between. Per the germline V gene, CDR1 is SGHRS and CDR2 is YFSETQ. The CDR3 is made up of 13 amino acids. CDR3 sequence: CASSFASEEKLFF. DNA for the CDR3: TGCGCCAGCAGCTTCGCCTCCGAGGAAAAACTGTTTTTT.

The rearrangement links TRBV2 to TRBJ1-4; the match to TRBD1 covers 8 bases. The CDR3 totals 13 residues. Germline V lookup: CDR1 SNHLY, CDR2 FYNNEI. Germline trimming cut 5 bases from V and 7 bases from J; bases unmatched to any gene: 3. CDR3 sequence: CASSYRGIEKLFF. The CDR3 region has the DNA TGTGCCAGCAGTTACAGGGGGATTGAAAAACTGTTTTTT.

V is TRBV19 and J is TRBJ2-7, with D perhaps matching TRBD1 or TRBD2 (5 bases each). The CDR3 loop spans 12 amino acids. Germline CDR1 reads LNHDA; CDR2 reads SQIVND (reference sequence). V was cut by 7 bases and J by 3 bases, with 10 bases left in between. The CDR3 bases are TGTGCCAGTAAGAGCGGACACTACGAGCAGTACTTC. This codes for CASKSGHYEQYF.

The chain couples TRBV7-6 to TRBJ1-4, with 9 bases fitting TRBD1. V shed 5 bases and J 5 bases; nucleotides not matched to a gene: 6. The CDR3 covers 15 residues. Germline V gene lookup returns CDR1 SGHVS and CDR2 FNYEAQ. The CDR3 nucleotides read TGTGCCAGCAGCGGCCCCGGGACAGGGAATGAAAAACTGTTTTTT. As protein: CASSGPGTGNEKLFF.

The chain is built from TRBV5-6 and TRBJ2-5, with no clear D. This CDR3 comprises 11 residues. CDR1 and CDR2 (germline): SGHDT, YYEEEE. V lost 2 bases to trimming and J lost 5 bases, with 4 bases between them. CDR3 coding DNA: TGTGCCAGCAGCTTTCTCGAGACCCAGTACTTC. Encoded protein: CASSFLETQYF.

The CDR3: CASSFGQSSYHGYTF. CDR3 in DNA: TGTGCCAGCAGCTTTGGACAGTCTAGTTACCATGGCTACACCTTC. V and J are TRBV7-9 and TRBJ1-2; a weak D match, TRBD1 (6 bases). Germline values: CDR1 SEHNR, CDR2 FQNEAQ (reference sequence). Trimming shortened V by 3 bases and J by 6 bases, and 17 bases separated the two germline ends. The CDR3 is 15 amino acids.

The V call is TRBV19, the J call TRBJ2-7, with 8 nucleotides matching TRBD1. The germline V gene encodes CDR1 LNHDA and CDR2 SQIVND (reference sequence). With V trimmed by 5 bases and J by 1 base, 4 bases remained unmatched. The CDR3 is made up of 14 amino acids. The CDR3, as DNA: TGTGCCAGTAGTCTACAGGGGGTGTCCTACGAGCAGTACTTC. It translates to CASSLQGVSYEQYF.

This chain joins TRBV19 and TRBJ1-5; 8 bases fit TRBD1. The CDR3 sequence is 16 residues long. Losses at the gene ends were 6 bases for V and 0 bases for J; bases not matched to a gene: 7. Germline assignment: CDR1 LNHDA and CDR2 SQIVND (reference sequence). The CDR3 region has the DNA TGTGCCAGTAGAAATCCCAGGGGGCCTAGCAATCAGCCCCAGCATTTT. It translates to CASRNPRGPSNQPQHF.